A single T cell receptor beta chain is shown here with its context. The antigen remains undetermined. This sample is drawn from a study of somatic mutations in cytotoxic T cells in rheumatoid arthritis. Study-wide results and limits: Of more than 60 patients, fewer than ten had a largest CD8+ clone that exceeded 20% of CD8+ cells. TRBV07 showed slight underrepresentation in rheumatoid arthritis patients, unadjusted for multiple comparisons.

Positive magnetic bead selection, which isolated the CD4+ and CD8+ cells, was followed by a flow cytometry check of purity. Authors' methods: Rarely, patient CD8+ clones larger than 1% corresponded to published virus-specific TCRB sequences. Libraries were prepared by immunoSEQ multiplex PCR; TCRdb keeps only in-frame clonotypes and omits some of them. That table furnishes V, J and clone size, whereas the DNA furnished D and trimming. The sample has 7,100 or so clones; about 80% are singletons. The CDR3 runs 13 residues. CDR1 and CDR2 from the germline V gene are MNHNS and SASEGT. The V gene lost 6 bases and the J gene lost 6 bases, with 12 bases spanning the gap.

The TCR originated in an adult with rheumatoid arthritis. V usage is TRBV6-1 and J usage is TRBJ1-5; no reliable D call. Input material: CD8+ T cells sorted from blood. This CDR3 is CASSDRVGQPQHF. The DNA for the CDR3 is TGTGCCAGCAGCGATCGAGTGGGTCAGCCCCAGCATTTT.